This TCR beta chain was obtained from a study of control samples from healthy donors and cancer patients. Per germline, CDR1 KGHDR and CDR2 SFDVKD. This CDR3 has 16 residues. V was shortened by 3 bases and J by 0 bases, with 11 bases between the two germline ends. Generated by immunoSEQ multiplex PCR, the TCRdb table keeps only in-frame clones and is missing some. The table shows roughly 70,000 clones, with approximately 80% occurring only once. Sample: blood. This clonotype was obtained from a man aged 50-60 years in good health. The chain couples TRBV24-1 to TRBJ2-1; possible D gene TRBD2, 6 bases. This chain's CDR3 is CATSDPAGSSYNEQFF. In nucleotides, the CDR3 is TGTGCCACCAGTGATCCGGCGGGATCCTCCTACAATGAGCAGTTCTTC.